The 2 T cell receptor beta chains listed next were all sequenced from one sample in a study of shared clonotypes between healthy human individuals. The assay was immunoSEQ multiplex PCR, and TCRdb's table has in-frame clones only and misses some. The sample comprises roughly 2.1 million clones, around 93% of which are singletons, and 1.7% rests with the top ten. In the naive CD8 group, cells lacked CD45RO and were positively selected for CCR7, so terminally differentiated effector memory CD45RA+ cells were left out. Sequenced input: naive CD8+ T cells from PBMCs. The source of these receptors is a man younger than 35 in good health. Some clones in this sample may be carry-over from other donors' samples.

The V and J genes are TRBV5-6 and TRBJ2-7; D unresolved. The CDR3 spans 13 residues. V lost 0 bases and J lost 4, with 8 bases in between. Germline V lookup: CDR1 SGHDT, CDR2 YYEEEE. The CDR3 region is CASSLAMVYEQYF. CDR3 sequence (DNA): TGTGCCAGCAGCTTGGCCATGGTTTACGAGCAGTACTTC.

The CDR3 DNA reads TGTGCCAGCAGCTTAGGAGACATAGATACGCAGTATTTT. Its translation: CASSLGDIDTQYF. The rearrangement links TRBV11-3 to TRBJ2-3; no clear D. Trimming cost V 1 base and J 5 bases, with 7 bases left between them. Germline assignment: CDR1 SGHNT and CDR2 YENEEA. CDR3 length equals 13 residues.